This passage covers 2 T cell receptor beta chains from one sample sequenced in a study of low-dose radiotherapy and immunotherapy resistance in tumors (dated by TCRdb to 2021 to 2024). TCRdb records Illumina HiSeq 2500 as the sequencer. Superscript III and a set of TRAV- and TRBV-specific primers were used to synthesize first-strand cDNA, so that both TCRalpha and TCRbeta chains were covered. TCRs were amplified for around 20 PCR cycles with Phusion, using a constant-region primer paired with the adapter attached to the V primers. TCRdb cleaned the public reads at Q25 with fastp, built clones with MiXCR and kept in-frame beta chains. Each CDR3 protein appears once, grouped with its most common genes and DNA. In this sample the table shows about 80,000 distinct CDR3 sequences, about a sixth of which occur a single time. About 1.3% of the sample rests with the top ten. The time point label corresponds to: after trial treatment. Read against the paper, the sample's treatment or condition label means: LDRT plus nivolumab, ipilimumab, low-dose cyclophosphamide and aspirin (RACIN trial).

This material consisted of PBMCs, taken after low-dose radiotherapy plus immunotherapy. The receptors come from a male donor with prostate cancer.

This clonotype has at least ten counts. The rearrangement joins TRBV9 to TRBJ2-3; 9 nucleotides agree with TRBD2. V dropped 1 base and J dropped 3; count of bases not matched to a gene: 0. This CDR3 has 14 amino acids. Germline V gene data show CDR1 as SGDLS and CDR2 as YYNGEE. The CDR3 sequence is CASSVSGRTDTQYF. The CDR3 DNA reads TGTGCCAGCAGCGTAAGCGGGAGGACAGATACGCAGTATTTT. Drawing the rest from reference TRBV9 and TRBJ2-3, the complete variable domain is DSGVTQTPKHLITATGQRVTLRCSPRSGDLSVYWYQQSLDQGLQFLIQYYNGEERAKGNILERFSAQQFPDLHSELNLSSLELGDSALYFCASSVSGRTDTQYFGPGTRLTVL.

Comments on this clonotype: A read error likely explains this, since a far larger clone differs by one base. The chain employs TRBV26 and TRBJ2-5; the DNA was not used to check the table's D call, TRBD1. TRBV26 is tagged as a pseudogene. The CDR3 sequence is 15 residues long. The DNA for the CDR3 is TGTGCCAGCAGTTCACGCCGGACAGGTGCGGAGACCCAGTACTTC. Translation gives CASSSRRTGAETQYF.